The present T cell receptor beta chain was sequenced within a study of cytomegalovirus exposure and HLA in healthy donors. Study-wide background: As an earlier analysis found, around 190 million T cells yielded 95 million to 130 million unique TCR beta sequences.

Study-wide results and caveats: In a later analysis, HLA-associated TCR beta chains were more clonally expanded than equally common others. Being productive about 87% or about 30% of the time was typical of most TCR beta V segments in an earlier analysis.

The PCR ran on 60 Vbeta and 13 Jbeta primers. TCRdb's copy holds only in-frame clones and misses some; the assay was immunoSEQ multiplex PCR. The sample carries about 190,000 clones, 75% to 80% recorded once. For this clone: What it recognizes is unknown.

Sequences were obtained from PBMCs. The clonotype originates from a woman in her thirties in good health and CMV-seropositive.

As DNA, the CDR3 is TGTGCCAGCCAACAGGGGGCCCCAACTGAAGCTTTCTTT. Translated, it gives CASQQGAPTEAFF. V gene TRBV2 combines with J gene TRBJ1-1, with 9 bases identical to TRBD1. CDR1 and CDR2 (germline): SNHLY, FYNNEI. The V and J ends lost 8 bases and 5 bases, in that order; junction bases with no gene match: 6. This CDR3 spans 13 amino acids.